Each of the 27 T cell receptor beta chains below was sequenced from the same sample in a study of cytotoxic CD8 clonotypes in ibrutinib-treated CLL. TCRdb keeps only in-frame clones here, not all; method: immunoSEQ multiplex PCR. The repertoire holds tens of thousands of clones, with 54% as singletons. The input for sequencing was PBMCs, taken at disease progression, from a patient treated with ibrutinib. All receptors come from a human donor with chronic lymphocytic leukemia.

V is TRBV13 and J is TRBJ2-1; no firm D call. V lost 4 bases and J 1 base, leaving 14 bases between the germline ends. This CDR3 is 16 amino acids long. Germline CDR1 and CDR2: PRHDT and FYEKMQ (reference sequence). CDR3 nucleotides: TGTGCCAGCAGCTCCCGTGATCTGGGTTCCTACAATGAGCAGTTCTTC. This codes for CASSSRDLGSYNEQFF.

The chain recombines TRBV28 with TRBJ1-5; maybe TRBD1 (6 bases). CDR3 length: 17 amino acids. The V and J ends lost 1 base and 2 bases respectively, with 15 bases between them. CDR1 and CDR2 from the germline V gene are MDHEN and SYDVKM. This chain's CDR3 is CASSLYGGAAGNQPQHF. For the CDR3, the DNA is TGTGCCAGCAGTTTATACGGGGGGGCCGCTGGCAATCAGCCCCAGCATTTT.

This clone showed up many times. CDR3 nucleotides: TGTGCCAGCTCACTACCGGGACAGGGGACCTACGAGCAGTACTTC. Its protein is CASSLPGQGTYEQYF. This chain links TRBV18 with TRBJ2-7, with 10 positions matching TRBD1. Trimming at V came to 4 bases and at J to 2 bases, leaving 5 bases not matched to a gene. Germline assignment: CDR1 KGHSH and CDR2 LQKENI. The CDR3 totals 15 residues.

This clone was counted a few times. The V call is TRBV6-5, the J call TRBJ2-2; 9 nucleotides match TRBD1. V shed 5 bases and J 5 bases; nucleotides not matched to a gene: 3. Germline V gene sequence: CDR1 MNHEY, CDR2 SVGAGI. This CDR3 has 14 amino acids. The CDR3 reads CASSRQGGTGELFF. The CDR3 nucleotides read TGTGCCAGCAGTAGACAGGGGGGAACCGGGGAGCTGTTTTTT.

The V gene is TRBV6-1, the J gene TRBJ2-2, with 9 bases lining up with TRBD1. The V gene end was trimmed by 4 bases and the J gene end by 4 bases; junction bases not matched to a gene: 10. CDR3 length: 17 amino acids. Germline assignment: CDR1 MNHNS and CDR2 SASEGT. In DNA, the CDR3 is TGTGCCAGCAGTGCGGACAGGGGCCTCTCACGCACCGGGGAGCTGTTTTTT. Translated, it gives CASSADRGLSRTGELFF.

This clone was counted a single time. The DNA for the CDR3 is TGTGCCAGTAGTCGGCAGGGGGCGAGCAATCAGCCCCAGCATTTT. Translating gives CASSRQGASNQPQHF. The chain links TRBV19 to TRBJ1-5; 8 bases map to TRBD1. V lost 5 bases, J lost 1 base, and 4 bases stayed unmatched. From germline, CDR1 is LNHDA and CDR2 SQIVND (reference sequence). The CDR3 extends over 15 amino acids.

This chain connects TRBV2 to TRBJ1-6; the D is unclear. Trimming shortened V by 0 bases and J by 9 bases, and 9 bases separated the two germline ends. CDR3 length: 14 amino acids. CDR1 is SNHLY, CDR2 FYNNEI, per germline. The CDR3 bases are TGTGCCAGCAGTGAAGCGCTCCTCGTTTCACCCCTCCACTTT. Protein sequence: CASSEALLVSPLHF.

This clone was picked up a small number of times. The chain recombines TRBV7-9 with TRBJ1-3; weak D call: TRBD1 (5 bases). Germline loops: CDR1 SEHNR, CDR2 FQNEAQ (reference sequence). This CDR3 region has 14 residues. The V gene lost 4 bases and the J gene lost 2 bases, with 9 bases spanning the gap. The CDR3 loop is CASSSGTPGNTIYF. The CDR3 DNA is TGTGCCAGCAGCTCCGGGACCCCTGGAAACACCATATATTTT.

This rearrangement joins TRBV18 to TRBJ2-7; D unclear. V was trimmed by 1 base and J by 6 bases, leaving 16 bases between them. Germline lookup yields CDR1 KGHSH and CDR2 LQKENI. The CDR3 sequence is 15 residues long. The CDR3 DNA reads as TGTGCCAGCTCACCACTAGGGTTGGATAGTGGCGAGCAGTACTTC. It codes for CASSPLGLDSGEQYF.

The chain combines TRBV6-5 with TRBJ1-2, with 7 bases lining up with TRBD1. Germline lookup yields CDR1 MNHEY and CDR2 SVGAGI. V was pared by 6 bases and J by 7 bases, with 8 bases of the junction left unmatched. The CDR3 has 13 residues. DNA of the CDR3: TGTGCCAGCAGGACAGGGCATGACGGTGGCTACACCTTC. It translates to CASRTGHDGGYTF.

The rearrangement uses TRBV28 and TRBJ2-1; no clear D. The CDR3 runs to 13 residues. Trimming pared 3 bases from V and 9 bases from J, leaving 12 bases between. The germline V gene encodes CDR1 MDHEN and CDR2 SYDVKM. The CDR3 loop is CASSLDGRVEQFF. The CDR3 region has the DNA TGTGCCAGCAGTTTGGACGGAAGAGTTGAGCAGTTCTTC.

The count of this clone is one. The chain couples TRBV7-9 to TRBJ1-3, with 8 bases that match TRBD1. The germline V gene encodes CDR1 SEHNR and CDR2 FQNEAQ (reference sequence). The CDR3 runs 15 residues. The junction had 9 bases not matched to a gene; V was cut back by 5 bases and J by 6 bases. CDR3: CASSQVETGENTIYF. Here the CDR3 DNA reads TGTGCCAGCAGCCAGGTCGAGACAGGGGAAAACACCATATATTTT.

Only a few counts were recorded for this clone. The V call is TRBV6-1, the J call TRBJ2-1; 12 nucleotides match TRBD2. V gave up 6 bases and J gave up 6 bases; unmatched junction bases: 0. The CDR3 runs to 13 residues. Germline V gene data show CDR1 as MNHNS and CDR2 as SASEGT. The CDR3 DNA reads as TGTGCCAGCAGGACTAGCGGGAGCAATGAGCAGTTCTTC. Translated, it gives CASRTSGSNEQFF.

This chain joins TRBV5-6 and TRBJ2-3, with TRBD2 identical over 7 bases. V lost 3 bases to trimming and J lost 2 bases; unmatched junction nucleotides: 6. CDR1 and CDR2 from the germline V gene are SGHDT and YYEEEE. CDR3 length: 15 amino acids. For the CDR3, the DNA is TGTGCCAGCAGCTGGGGAGGGATAACCACAGATACGCAGTATTTT. This translates into CASSWGGITTDTQYF.

The chain couples TRBV9 to TRBJ2-7, with D uncertain. The CDR3 length is 13 residues. Looked up from germline, CDR1 is SGDLS and CDR2 is YYNGEE. The germline V and J ends were trimmed by 4 bases and 0 bases, with 8 bases remaining between them. This CDR3 is CASSPAYSYEQYF. DNA of the CDR3: TGTGCCAGCAGCCCGGCGTACTCCTACGAGCAGTACTTC.

The chain is built from TRBV5-1 and TRBJ2-7, with TRBD1 as a possible D gene (6 bases). The CDR3 contains 14 residues. Germline-derived CDR1 and CDR2 are SGHRS and YFSETQ. V was shortened by 0 bases and J by 5 bases, with 12 bases between the two germline ends. The chain's CDR3 is CASSLAGAYDEQYF. CDR3 in DNA: TGCGCCAGCAGCTTGGCAGGGGCTTATGACGAGCAGTACTTC.

The genes are TRBV6-1 and TRBJ2-7, with D possibly matching TRBD1 (5 bases). Germline CDR1 MNHNS, CDR2 SASEGT. Trimming shortened V by 6 bases and J by 0 bases, and 9 bases separated the two germline ends. The CDR3 spans 13 residues. CDR3 sequence: CASRVTGSYEQYF. DNA for the CDR3: TGTGCCAGCAGGGTAACAGGCTCCTACGAGCAGTACTTC.

This clone was counted a few times. This sequence joins TRBV14 and TRBJ2-1; possible D gene TRBD2, 6 bases. V lost 7 bases and J 15 bases, leaving 19 bases between the germline ends. Germline assignment: CDR1 SGHDN and CDR2 FVKESK. The CDR3 runs 12 residues. The CDR3 bases are TGTGCCAGCAATCGTCCGGGACTCACCCCGTTCTTC. Translated, it gives CASNRPGLTPFF.

The genes are TRBV27 and TRBJ2-7, with 9 nucleotides matching TRBD1. The CDR3 is 15 amino acids. Germline loops: CDR1 MNHEY, CDR2 SMNVEV (reference sequence). Germline trimming cut 5 bases from V and 2 bases from J; bases unmatched to any gene: 7. The CDR3: CASSILTGGTYEQYF. The CDR3 bases are TGTGCCAGCAGTATTTTGACAGGGGGGACCTACGAGCAGTACTTC.

The chain employs TRBV7-2 and TRBJ2-3; no firm D call. The length of the CDR3 is 13 residues. Germline V gene data show CDR1 as SGHTA and CDR2 as FQGNSA. The ends were cut back, 6 bases at V and 6 bases at J, with 13 bases in the middle. CDR3 DNA: TGTGCCAGCAGGTCCAATGCTATGGATACGCAGTATTTT. It is translated as CASRSNAMDTQYF.

The chain couples TRBV7-2 to TRBJ1-3, with D unresolved. Germline-derived CDR1 and CDR2 are SGHTA and FQGNSA. The V end was cut by 4 bases, the J end by 7 bases, with 8 bases between. CDR3 length equals 12 residues. The CDR3 spells CASSSPLNTIYF. CDR3 DNA: TGTGCCAGCAGCTCCCCGTTGAACACCATATATTTT.

In its sample, this clone was seen a few times. CDR3 DNA sequence: TGCACCAGCAGCCACCGGACTAGCGGGAGGGTAACCACAGATACGCAGTATTTT. Amino acid sequence: CTSSHRTSGRVTTDTQYF. The chain has TRBV1 and TRBJ2-3; the DNA was not compared with TRBD2, the D call given in the table. TRBV1 is a known pseudogene. The CDR3 is made up of 18 amino acids.

The chain combines TRBV29-1 with TRBJ1-5, with D unclear. V lost 6 bases, J lost 3 bases, and 12 bases lay in between. The CDR3 consists of 13 residues. Germline CDR1 is SQVTM and CDR2 is ANQGSEA. The CDR3 region has the DNA TGCAGCGTGACCCCCGGTTACAATCAGCCCCAGCATTTT. Amino acids: CSVTPGYNQPQHF.

A few counts support this clone. The J gene is TRBJ2-2, the V gene TRBV29-1; a possible D gene is TRBD2 (6 bases). The CDR3 consists of 14 residues. CDR1 is SQVTM and CDR2 is ANQGSEA in the germline V gene. V gave up 8 bases and J gave up 3 bases, with 16 bases separating them. For the CDR3, the DNA is TGCAGCACCTGGGGCGGAGGGGACACCGGGGAGCTGTTTTTT. It encodes CSTWGGGDTGELFF.

The chain employs TRBV28 and TRBJ1-2; the D gene is possibly TRBD1 (5 bases). Trimming removed 3 bases from V and 2 bases from J, with 7 bases in between. CDR3 length: 13 residues. Germline-derived CDR1 and CDR2 are MDHEN and SYDVKM. The CDR3 bases are TGTGCCAGCAGTTTGACAGAGAACTATGGCTACACCTTC. It translates to CASSLTENYGYTF.

The chain employs TRBV10-3 and TRBJ1-5; D ambiguous. CDR1 and CDR2 (germline): ENHRY, SYGVKD. V was shortened by 2 bases and J by 6 bases, with 5 bases between the two germline ends. There are 12 residues in the CDR3. The DNA of the CDR3 is TGTGCCATCAGTGAGCATGGTCAGCCCCAGCATTTT. Translated: CAISEHGQPQHF.

This clone was seen only once. The chain carries TRBV9 and TRBJ2-1; 13 bases line up with TRBD2. V shed 0 bases, J shed 12 bases, and the junction held 6 bases outside the gene matches. CDR1 is SGDLS and CDR2 is YYNGEE in the germline V gene. This CDR3 is built from 15 residues. CDR3 loop: CASSVGTSGRAGQFF. The CDR3 DNA reads TGTGCCAGCAGCGTAGGCACTAGCGGGAGGGCCGGGCAGTTCTTC.